Here is one T cell receptor (beta chain) with its context. The CDR3 is 16 residues long. Germline lookup yields CDR1 SGHTA and CDR2 FQGTGA. The junction had 11 bases not matched to a gene; V was cut back by 2 bases and J by 6 bases. Enrolled through a virtual design, the participants were between 18 and 89 years of age and came from 24 US areas. Participants classified as exposed had met a COVID-19 case within 2 weeks before study entry. This record comes from a study of blood T cell repertoires in COVID-19. Across the study: From T cells, B-cell-depleted T cells, or PBMCs came the material, which was cDNA or gDNA.

Clones were read by immunoSEQ multiplex PCR, and TCRdb kept only the in-frame ones, dropping some. The sample holds fewer than 350,000 clones, almost 90% seen once. The sample was PBMCs or T cells enriched from blood (not recorded which). The chain uses TRBV7-3 and TRBJ2-3; 7 nucleotides match TRBD1. This clonotype was obtained from a woman aged 25 to 39 who had been exposed to COVID-19. The CDR3 sequence is CASSLYGGRGPDTQYF. In DNA form, the CDR3 reads TGTGCCAGCAGCTTATATGGGGGTAGGGGGCCGGATACGCAGTATTTT.